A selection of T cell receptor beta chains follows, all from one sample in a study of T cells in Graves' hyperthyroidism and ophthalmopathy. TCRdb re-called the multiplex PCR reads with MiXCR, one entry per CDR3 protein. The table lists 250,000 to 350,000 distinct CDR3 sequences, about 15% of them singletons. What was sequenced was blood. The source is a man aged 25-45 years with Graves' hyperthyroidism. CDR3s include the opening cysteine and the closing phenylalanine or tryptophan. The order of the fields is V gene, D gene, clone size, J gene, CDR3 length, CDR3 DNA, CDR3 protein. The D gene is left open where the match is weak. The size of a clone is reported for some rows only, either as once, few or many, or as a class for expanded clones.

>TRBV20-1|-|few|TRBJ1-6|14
TGCAGTGCAGAAGAGGGTCTTCATAATTCACCCCTCCACTTT
CSAEEGLHNSPLHF
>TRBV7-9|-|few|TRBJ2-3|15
TGTGCCAGCAGCATAACAGGAGGGGACCCAGATACGCAGTATTTT
CASSITGGDPDTQYF
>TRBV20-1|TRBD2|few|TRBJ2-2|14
TGCAGTGCACCCGGGACTAGCTCCCCCGGGGAGCTGTTTTTT
CSAPGTSSPGELFF
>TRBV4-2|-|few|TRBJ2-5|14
TGTGCCAGCAGCCAAGATTACATTGGGGAGACCCAGTACTTC
CASSQDYIGETQYF
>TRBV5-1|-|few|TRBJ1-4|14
TGCGCCAGCAGCCCACAGGGTGGAGATGAAAAACTGTTTTTT
CASSPQGGDEKLFF
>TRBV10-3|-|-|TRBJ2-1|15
TGTGCCACATGGTTGCCGGAGAGAGGGGACAATGAGCAGTTCTTC
CATWLPERGDNEQFF
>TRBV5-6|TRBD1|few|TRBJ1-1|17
TGTGCCAGCAGCTTGGCAGCCCTGGGACAGGCAAACACTGAAGCTTTCTTT
CASSLAALGQANTEAFF
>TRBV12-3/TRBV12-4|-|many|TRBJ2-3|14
TGTGCCAGCAGTTTAGGCCCGCAGGGTAGTACGCAGTATTTT
CASSLGPQGSTQYF
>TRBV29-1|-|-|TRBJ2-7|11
TGCAGCGCCGTAGACAGATACGAGCAGTACTTC
CSAVDRYEQYF
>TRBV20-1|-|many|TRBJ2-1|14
TGCAGCGCGGCGAGGGGTACCTCCTACAATGAGCAGTTCTTC
CSAARGTSYNEQFF
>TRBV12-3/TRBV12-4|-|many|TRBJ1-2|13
TGTGCCAGCAACAACAGAGCTAACTATGGCTACACCTTC
CASNNRANYGYTF
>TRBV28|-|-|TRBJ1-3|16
TGTGCCAGCAGTTTCCGGAGGAGATTCTCTGGAAACACCATATATTTT
CASSFRRRFSGNTIYF
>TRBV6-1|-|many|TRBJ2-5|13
TGTGCCAGCAGTTGGCGGGATGGGGAGACCCAGTACTTC
CASSWRDGETQYF
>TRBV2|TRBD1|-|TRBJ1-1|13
TGTGCCAGCAGTGAAAACAGGGGTCAAAAAGCTTTCTTT
CASSENRGQKAFF
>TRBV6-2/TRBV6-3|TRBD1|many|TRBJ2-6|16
TGTGCCAGCGGGCTCGACAGGGAAAGTGGGGCCAACGTCCTGACTTTC
CASGLDRESGANVLTF
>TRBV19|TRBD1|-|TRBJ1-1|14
TGTGCCAGTGCGCGGGACAGGGAATTCGGTGAAGCTTTCTTT
CASARDREFGEAFF
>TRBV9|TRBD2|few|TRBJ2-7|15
TGTGCCAGCAGCATAGGACTAGCGGGGGACTACGAGCAGTACTTC
CASSIGLAGDYEQYF
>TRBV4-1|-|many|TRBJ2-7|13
TGCGCCAGCAGCCAGACCATTGTCCTCGAGCAGTACTTC
CASSQTIVLEQYF
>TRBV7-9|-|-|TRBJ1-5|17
TGTGCCAGCAGCTTAAAGGGCCCCACAAAGGGCAATCAGCCCCAGCATTTT
CASSLKGPTKGNQPQHF
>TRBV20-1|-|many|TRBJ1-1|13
TGCAGTGCTAGGGGTCCGGGGGCAACTGAAGCTTTCTTT
CSARGPGATEAFF
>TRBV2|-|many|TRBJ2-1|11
TGTGCCAGCAGCAGAAACAATGAGCAGTTCTTC
CASSRNNEQFF
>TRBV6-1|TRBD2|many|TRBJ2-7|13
TGTGCCAGCACTGCGGGAGGGTTCTACGAGCAGTACTTC
CASTAGGFYEQYF
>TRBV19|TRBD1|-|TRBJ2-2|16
TGTGCCAGTAGTCCCAGAGGGCAGGGGGACACCGGGGAGCTGTTTTTT
CASSPRGQGDTGELFF
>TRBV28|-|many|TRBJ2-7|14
TGTGCCAGCAGTTTCGGCCTAGCGTATGGAGGGCAGTACTTC
CASSFGLAYGGQYF
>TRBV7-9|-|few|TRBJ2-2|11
TGTGCCAGCAGACTAGACGGGGAGCTGTTTTTT
CASRLDGELFF
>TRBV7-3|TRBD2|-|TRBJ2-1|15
TGTGCCAGCAGTCGAAGCGGGGGCTCCTACAATGAGCAGTTCTTC
CASSRSGGSYNEQFF
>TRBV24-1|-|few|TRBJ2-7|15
TGTGCCACCAGTGACGCCGGGACTGGCCCCCACGAGCAGTACTTC
CATSDAGTGPHEQYF
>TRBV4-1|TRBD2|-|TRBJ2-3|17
TGCGCCAGCAGCCAATACTCTAGCGGGAAGGTGGGAGATATGCAGTATTTT
CASSQYSSGKVGDMQYF
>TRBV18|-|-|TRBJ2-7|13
TGTGCCAGCTCTGAACTCACCGGTGGCGAGCAGTACTTC
CASSELTGGEQYF
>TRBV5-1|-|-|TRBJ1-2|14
TGCGCCAGCAGTCGATCGGATGGGTTCGGTGGCTACACCTTC
CASSRSDGFGGYTF
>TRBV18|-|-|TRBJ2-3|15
TGTGCCAGCTCACGCATGGGGTCGGGCACAGATACGCAGTATTTT
CASSRMGSGTDTQYF
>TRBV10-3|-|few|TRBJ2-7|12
TGTGCCATCAAAACCAATACCTACGAGCAGTACTTC
CAIKTNTYEQYF
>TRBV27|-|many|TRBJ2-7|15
TGTGCCAGCAGCGGTGCTGGGGGGAGCTCCTACGAGCAGTACTTC
CASSGAGGSSYEQYF
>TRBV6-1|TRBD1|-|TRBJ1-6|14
TGTGCCAGCAGTGAAGGGACAGGGGGATCACCCCTCCACTTT
CASSEGTGGSPLHF
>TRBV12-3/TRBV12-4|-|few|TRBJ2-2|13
TGTGCCAGCAGGCTAGCATCCACCGGGGAGCTGTTTTTT
CASRLASTGELFF
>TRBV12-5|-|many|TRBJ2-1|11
TGTGCTAGTGGCCAGGTCGATGAGCAGTTCTTC
CASGQVDEQFF
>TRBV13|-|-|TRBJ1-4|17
TGTGCCAGCAGCCAAGCATTGGCACCTCAAGGGGATGAAAAACTGTTTTTT
CASSQALAPQGDEKLFF
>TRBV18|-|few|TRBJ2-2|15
TGTGCCAGCTCCCCGCGACAGAGCTTCACCGGGGAGCTGTTTTTT
CASSPRQSFTGELFF
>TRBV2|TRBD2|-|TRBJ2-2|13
TGTGCCAGCACCGGGACTAAGGTCGGGGAGCTGTTTTTT
CASTGTKVGELFF
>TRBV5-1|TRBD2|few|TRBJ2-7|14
TGCGCCAGCAGCTCACTAGCGGGAGGGGGCGAGCAGTACTTC
CASSSLAGGGEQYF
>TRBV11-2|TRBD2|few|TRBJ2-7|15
TGTGCCAGCAGCTTAACTAGCGGGGATCGCTACGAGCAGTACTTC
CASSLTSGDRYEQYF
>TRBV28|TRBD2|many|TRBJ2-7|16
TGTGCCAGCAGCCTCCTAGCGGGAGGGCCCTCAGGCGAGCAGTACTTC
CASSLLAGGPSGEQYF
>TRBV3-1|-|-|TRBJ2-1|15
TGTGCCAGCAGTCGGTCGGGGCACAAAAACAATGAGCAGTTCTTC
CASSRSGHKNNEQFF
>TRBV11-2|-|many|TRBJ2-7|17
TGTGCCAGCAGCCTCAAGGACCCAGACCACTCCGCCTACGAGCAGTACTTC
CASSLKDPDHSAYEQYF
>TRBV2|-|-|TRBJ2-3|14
TGTGCCAGCAGTGACAGAGCGGATTTTGGTACGCAGTATTTT
CASSDRADFGTQYF
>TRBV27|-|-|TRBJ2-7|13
TGTGCCAGCAGTATATCATCCCTTTACGAGCAGTACTTC
CASSISSLYEQYF
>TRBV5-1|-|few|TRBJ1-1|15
TGCGCCAGCAGCCCCTCCAGGACGGTGAACACTGAAGCTTTCTTT
CASSPSRTVNTEAFF
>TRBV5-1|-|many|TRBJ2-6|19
TGCGCCAGCAGCTTCTTCCCCGGGATCCCCCTCTCTGGGGCCAACGTCCTGACTTTC
CASSFFPGIPLSGANVLTF
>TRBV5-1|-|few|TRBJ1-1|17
TGCGCCAGCAGCCCCACAGGGTTGGCCATCCTGAACACTGAAGCTTTCTTT
CASSPTGLAILNTEAFF
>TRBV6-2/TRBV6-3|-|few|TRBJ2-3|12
TGTGCCAGCAGGGGGGGTGGGGATACGCAGTATTTT
CASRGGGDTQYF
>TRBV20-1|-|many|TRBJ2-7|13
TGCAGTGCTCCCGGTGTAGGGCTCTACGAGCAGTACTTC
CSAPGVGLYEQYF
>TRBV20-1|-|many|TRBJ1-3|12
TGCAGTGCTAGTTCAGGAGGCAACACCATATATTTT
CSASSGGNTIYF
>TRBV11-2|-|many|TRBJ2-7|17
TGTGCCAGCAGCTTCTCGACGGGATTCACTTTCCCCTACGAGCAGTACTTC
CASSFSTGFTFPYEQYF
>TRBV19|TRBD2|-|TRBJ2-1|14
TGTGCCAGTAGTAGGGGACTAGCGTGGAATGAGCAGTTCTTC
CASSRGLAWNEQFF
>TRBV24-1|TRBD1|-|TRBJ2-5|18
TGTGCCACCAGTGATTTCACCCCGGACAGGGGGCGACGAGAGGCCCAGTACTTC
CATSDFTPDRGRREAQYF
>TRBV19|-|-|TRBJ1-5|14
TGTGCCAGTAGTATAGATCAGGGTTCGGGGCCCCAGCATTTT
CASSIDQGSGPQHF
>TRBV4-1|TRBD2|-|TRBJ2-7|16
TGCGCCAGCAGCCAAGATATAGCGGGTGCTCTCTACGAGCAGTACTTC
CASSQDIAGALYEQYF
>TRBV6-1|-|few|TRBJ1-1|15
TGTGCCACCCACTCCCCGGGCAGGGGAGGTGCTGAAGCTTTCTTT
CATHSPGRGGAEAFF
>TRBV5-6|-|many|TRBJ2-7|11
TGTGCCAGCCCCCGCACCTACGAGCAGTACTTC
CASPRTYEQYF
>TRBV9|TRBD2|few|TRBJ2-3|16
TGTGCCAGCAGCGTCGGGCTAGCGGATAGCACAGATACGCAGTATTTT
CASSVGLADSTDTQYF